Listed below are T cell receptor beta chains from one sample, sequenced in a study of CD8 T cells in Susac syndrome. TCRdb re-analysed the immunoSEQ multiplex PCR reads in MiXCR, keeping a single row per CDR3 protein. This sample has roughly 70,000 distinct CDR3 sequences, with approximately 96% found just once. Sequences were obtained from CD4+ T cells from PBMCs. The origin of the receptors is a human donor with multiple sclerosis. CDR3s include the opening cysteine and the closing phenylalanine or tryptophan.

j_call v_call cdr3_aa
TRBJ2-7 TRBV7-9 CASSSGAGGYEQYF
TRBJ2-1 TRBV5-6 CASSLGPNSRSYNEQFF
TRBJ2-3 TRBV3-1 CASSHGRHTDTQYF
TRBJ2-5 TRBV5-6 CASSLAASGDETQYF
TRBJ2-5 TRBV12-3/TRBV12-4 CASSQTDGLAKTQYF
TRBJ2-3 TRBV12-3/TRBV12-4 CASNGGLITDTQYF
TRBJ2-5 TRBV3-1 CASSLRAGGQETQYF
TRBJ2-1 TRBV6-2/TRBV6-3 CASSYPRGTGVEEQFF
TRBJ2-7 TRBV20-1 CSARDYEQYF
TRBJ2-7 TRBV7-8 CASSPGQGSRYEQYF
TRBJ1-4 TRBV7-2 CASSLGATNEKLFF
TRBJ1-2 TRBV2 CASTANYGYTF
TRBJ1-5 TRBV7-2 CASSGTARGQPQHF
TRBJ2-1 TRBV18 CASAGTFYNEQFF
TRBJ2-6 TRBV4-2 CASSQTQGPSSGANVLTF
TRBJ2-3 TRBV7-9 CASSLSGLPDTQYF
TRBJ2-7 TRBV29-1 CSVVRGPEQYF
TRBJ2-3 TRBV15 CATSRDRGTDTQYF
TRBJ2-5 TRBV7-9 CASRRWGLGEETQYF
TRBJ2-5 TRBV21-1 CASSKRPGQGRETQYF
TRBJ2-2 TRBV21-1 CASSNRGRDTGELFF
TRBJ1-5 TRBV29-1 CSVVGQDNQPQHF
TRBJ2-2 TRBV29-1 CSVGDTGELFF
TRBJ2-6 TRBV7-9 CASSSDGLGANVLTF
TRBJ2-7 TRBV20-1 CSARQGALSYEQYF
TRBJ2-4 TRBV2 CASHGGQGASPIQYF
TRBJ2-7 TRBV12-3/TRBV12-4 CASSLPPDRGRNEQYF
TRBJ2-5 TRBV30 CAWTRGGQETQYF
TRBJ2-2 TRBV7-2 CASSLRAGVSTGELFF
TRBJ1-2 TRBV20-1 CSAGTANGYTF
TRBJ1-1 TRBV5-1 CASMPTSGGRNTEAFF
TRBJ1-1 TRBV2 CASSETQMAAFF
TRBJ2-7 TRBV5-1 CASSPHGRDTTYEQYF
TRBJ1-6 TRBV7-8 CASSLTGSGSPLHF
TRBJ1-1 TRBV4-3 CASSRDRGLYTEAFF
TRBJ2-1 TRBV4-1 CASSLRDVRDEQFF
TRBJ2-3 TRBV29-1 CSVEDRSGSSTDTQYF
TRBJ2-5 TRBV18 CASSQRTSGGKETQYF
TRBJ2-1 TRBV12-3/TRBV12-4 CASRARDREGEQFF
TRBJ2-7 TRBV5-1 CASSSDLAARETYEQYF
TRBJ2-1 TRBV9 CASSDGTGANEQFF
TRBJ2-3 TRBV7-6 CASSDLASGGTDTQYF
TRBJ2-7 TRBV7-8 CASSNPGRDYEQYF
TRBJ2-5 TRBV9 CASSVGQGAWETQYF
TRBJ2-1 TRBV7-9 CASSFRSGGRNEQFF
TRBJ2-5 TRBV7-9 CASSTRTPGQGETQYF
TRBJ1-1 TRBV12-3/TRBV12-4 CASSLAGANNPEAFF
TRBJ1-6 TRBV5-1 CASSEAEKAYNSPLHF
TRBJ2-7 TRBV27 CASSPGLLSYEQYF
TRBJ2-5 TRBV24-1 CATSLHGRETQYF
TRBJ2-3 TRBV7-7 CASSLSGGQGTDTQYF
TRBJ2-3 TRBV7-2 CASSPGGGADTQYF
TRBJ2-1 TRBV3-1 CASSQDGVVNEQFF
TRBJ1-1 TRBV20-1 CSARPSRGNTEAFF
TRBJ2-1 TRBV7-7 CASSQGVRNEQFF